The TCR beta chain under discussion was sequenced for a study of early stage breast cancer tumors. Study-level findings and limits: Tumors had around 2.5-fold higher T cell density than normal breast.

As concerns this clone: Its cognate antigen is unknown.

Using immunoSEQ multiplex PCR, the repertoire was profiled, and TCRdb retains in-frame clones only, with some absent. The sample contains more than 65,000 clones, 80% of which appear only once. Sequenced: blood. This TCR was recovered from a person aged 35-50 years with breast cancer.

The CDR3 loop reads CASSPGAVHNEQFF. Written as DNA, the CDR3 is TGTGCCAGCAGCCCTGGGGCCGTCCACAATGAGCAGTTCTTC. The chain combines TRBV11-2 with TRBJ2-1, with D perhaps TRBD1 (5 bases). The length of the CDR3 is 14 residues. Trimming stripped 5 bases from V and 5 bases from J, with 13 bases between. The germline V gene has CDR1 SGHAT and CDR2 FQNNGV.